Each of the 15 T cell receptor beta chains below was sequenced from the same sample in a study of T cells after yellow fever vaccination. TCRdb re-called the 5' RACE reads through MiXCR, storing one row per CDR3 protein. Of 300,000 to 350,000 distinct CDR3 sequences listed, about 10% were seen once; the top ten hold over 3%. The sample was CD4+ T cells sorted from PBMCs, taken 45 days after the yellow fever booster vaccination. Receptor source: a man aged 18 to 29 who received the YFV17D yellow fever vaccine.

V usage is TRBV24-1 and J usage is TRBJ2-5; D ambiguous. Trimming took off 1 base at V and 4 bases at J, with 3 bases between the two ends. The CDR3 runs to 12 residues. Per germline, CDR1 KGHDR and CDR2 SFDVKD. CDR3 in amino acids: CATSDLLETQYF. DNA for the CDR3: TGTGCCACCAGTGATTTATTAGAGACCCAGTACTTC.

There are a few counts of this clonotype. The genes are TRBV7-9 and TRBJ2-6, with D hard to call. Trimming cost V 4 bases and J 0 bases, with 4 bases left between them. Per germline, CDR1 SEHNR and CDR2 FQNEAQ (reference sequence). The CDR3 extends over 14 amino acids. The CDR3 nucleotides are TGTGCCAGCAGCTGGCCCTCTGGGGCCAACGTCCTGACTTTC. Its protein product is CASSWPSGANVLTF.

This sequence joins TRBV4-1 and TRBJ1-5, with D possibly being TRBD1 (5 bases). V was cut by 1 base and J by 7 bases, with 11 bases left in between. The CDR3 runs to 14 residues. The germline V gene has CDR1 MGHRA and CDR2 YSYEKL. The CDR3 sequence is CASSQGGYGQPQHF. The CDR3 DNA sequence: TGCGCCAGCAGCCAAGGGGGGTATGGGCAGCCCCAGCATTTT.

This clonotype was detected only a few times. The rearrangement uses TRBV30 and TRBJ2-3; no definite D call. CDR3 length: 14 residues. Germline V gene sequence: CDR1 GTSNPN, CDR2 SVGIG (reference sequence). V was cut by 0 bases and J by 3 bases, with 10 bases left in between. The chain's CDR3 is CAWSVILGTDTQYF. For the CDR3, the DNA is TGTGCCTGGAGTGTAATCCTTGGAACAGATACGCAGTATTTT.

This clonotype turned up a few times. The chain carries TRBV7-2 and TRBJ1-2; 8 bases line up with TRBD1. Germline-derived CDR1 and CDR2 are SGHTA and FQGNSA. The CDR3 is 15 amino acids. With 2 bases clipped from V and 6 bases from J, the junction kept 8 bases outside the gene matches. The DNA for the CDR3 is TGTGCCAGCAGCTTACCGACAGGGGCGGGGGATGGCTACACCTTC. It is translated as CASSLPTGAGDGYTF.

This clonotype has just a few counts. This chain uses TRBV28 with TRBJ1-6, with 7 bases aligning to TRBD1. CDR3 length: 15 amino acids. Germline CDR1 and CDR2: MDHEN and SYDVKM. J was trimmed by 2 bases and V by 6 bases; bases with no gene match: 4. In nucleotides, the CDR3 is TGTGCCAGCAGCCCCGGGACAGCCTATAATTCACCCCTCCACTTT. As protein: CASSPGTAYNSPLHF.

The V and J genes are TRBV2 and TRBJ1-5; D unresolved. From germline, CDR1 is SNHLY and CDR2 FYNNEI. V shed 7 bases and J shed 0 bases, with 10 bases lying between them. The CDR3 spans 14 residues. The CDR3 DNA reads TGTGCCAGCACTTCTTCTTATAGCAATCAGCCCCAGCATTTT. Its protein product is CASTSSYSNQPQHF.

This clonotype has a handful of counts. The chain's CDR3 is CASSSTSVVDTQYF. CDR3 nucleotides: TGTGCCAGCAGCTCTACTAGCGTAGTAGATACGCAGTATTTT. The V and J genes are TRBV13 and TRBJ2-3, with 7 bases fitting TRBD2. The junction had 6 bases not matched to a gene; V was cut back by 4 bases and J by 5 bases. The germline V gene has CDR1 PRHDT and CDR2 FYEKMQ (reference sequence). CDR3 size: 14 residues.

This clonotype appeared a few times. The V call is TRBV6-5, the J call TRBJ2-2; D may be TRBD2 (6 bases). This CDR3 has 15 amino acids. Per germline, CDR1 MNHEY and CDR2 SVGAGI. Trimming stripped 6 bases from V and 7 bases from J, with 18 bases between. CDR3 coding DNA: TGTGCCAGCAGGTCCCGAGGGGACTCGAGCGGGGAGCTGTTTTTT. Its protein is CASRSRGDSSGELFF.

This clonotype was observed a handful of times. This chain joins TRBV9 and TRBJ2-3; D perhaps matches TRBD1 (6 bases). Germline V gives CDR1 SGDLS, CDR2 YYNGEE. CDR3 length equals 14 residues. Trimming removed 0 bases at V and 3 bases at J, with 8 bases between. CDR3 residues: CASSVAQGTDTQYF. CDR3 nucleotides: TGTGCCAGCAGCGTAGCCCAGGGGACAGATACGCAGTATTTT.

V usage is TRBV20-1 and J usage is TRBJ2-1, with D unresolved. Per the germline V gene, CDR1 is DFQATT and CDR2 is SNEGSKA (reference sequence). The CDR3 runs 16 residues. The germline V and J ends were trimmed by 5 bases and 0 bases, with 17 bases remaining between them. The CDR3 DNA is TGCAGTGCTGGCCCCGAATCCGGACGCTCCTACAATGAGCAGTTCTTC. Amino acids: CSAGPESGRSYNEQFF.

The gene calls are TRBV4-3 and TRBJ1-2; weak D call: TRBD1 (6 bases). CDR1 is LGHNA, CDR2 YSLEER, per germline. Trimming removed 1 base from V and 7 bases from J, with 19 bases in between. This CDR3 has 16 amino acids. For the CDR3, the DNA is TGCGCCAGCAGCCAAGGTCTTTTTTCAGGGGCGCTTGGCTACACCTTC. Translated, it gives CASSQGLFSGALGYTF.

V gene TRBV11-2 combines with J gene TRBJ2-7, with D maybe TRBD1 (5 bases). CDR1 is SGHAT and CDR2 is FQNNGV in the germline V gene. V was shortened by 1 base and J by 6 bases, with 10 bases between the two germline ends. The CDR3 is 13 amino acids. DNA for the CDR3: TGTGCCAGCAGCTTAGGCAGGGTTGGCGAGCAGTACTTC. Its protein is CASSLGRVGEQYF. Complete variable domain (other parts from reference TRBV11-2 and TRBJ2-7): EAGVAQSPRYKIIEKRQSVAFWCNPISGHATLYWYQQILGQGPKLLIQFQNNGVVDDSQLPKDRFSAERLKGVDSTLKIQPAKLEDSAVYLCASSLGRVGEQYFGPGTRLTVT.

This clonotype was detected ten times or more. CDR3 coding DNA: TGTGCCAGCAGTCCACCATCTAGCGGGGGAACAGATACGCAGTATTTT. Residues: CASSPPSSGGTDTQYF. The V gene is TRBV28, the J gene TRBJ2-3; 10 bases are shared with TRBD2. Germline CDR1 reads MDHEN; CDR2 reads SYDVKM. The CDR3 covers 16 residues. Unmatched junction bases numbered 8, after V lost 5 bases and J lost 3 bases.

This chain links TRBV20-1 with TRBJ1-5; D is undetermined. This CDR3 is built from 14 residues. Trimming left V 6 bases short and J 1 base short, with 13 bases between. CDR1 is DFQATT and CDR2 is SNEGSKA in the germline V gene (reference sequence). The CDR3 DNA sequence: TGCAGTGCGAGACAACTATCGAGCAATCAGCCCCAGCATTTT. Translated, it gives CSARQLSSNQPQHF.